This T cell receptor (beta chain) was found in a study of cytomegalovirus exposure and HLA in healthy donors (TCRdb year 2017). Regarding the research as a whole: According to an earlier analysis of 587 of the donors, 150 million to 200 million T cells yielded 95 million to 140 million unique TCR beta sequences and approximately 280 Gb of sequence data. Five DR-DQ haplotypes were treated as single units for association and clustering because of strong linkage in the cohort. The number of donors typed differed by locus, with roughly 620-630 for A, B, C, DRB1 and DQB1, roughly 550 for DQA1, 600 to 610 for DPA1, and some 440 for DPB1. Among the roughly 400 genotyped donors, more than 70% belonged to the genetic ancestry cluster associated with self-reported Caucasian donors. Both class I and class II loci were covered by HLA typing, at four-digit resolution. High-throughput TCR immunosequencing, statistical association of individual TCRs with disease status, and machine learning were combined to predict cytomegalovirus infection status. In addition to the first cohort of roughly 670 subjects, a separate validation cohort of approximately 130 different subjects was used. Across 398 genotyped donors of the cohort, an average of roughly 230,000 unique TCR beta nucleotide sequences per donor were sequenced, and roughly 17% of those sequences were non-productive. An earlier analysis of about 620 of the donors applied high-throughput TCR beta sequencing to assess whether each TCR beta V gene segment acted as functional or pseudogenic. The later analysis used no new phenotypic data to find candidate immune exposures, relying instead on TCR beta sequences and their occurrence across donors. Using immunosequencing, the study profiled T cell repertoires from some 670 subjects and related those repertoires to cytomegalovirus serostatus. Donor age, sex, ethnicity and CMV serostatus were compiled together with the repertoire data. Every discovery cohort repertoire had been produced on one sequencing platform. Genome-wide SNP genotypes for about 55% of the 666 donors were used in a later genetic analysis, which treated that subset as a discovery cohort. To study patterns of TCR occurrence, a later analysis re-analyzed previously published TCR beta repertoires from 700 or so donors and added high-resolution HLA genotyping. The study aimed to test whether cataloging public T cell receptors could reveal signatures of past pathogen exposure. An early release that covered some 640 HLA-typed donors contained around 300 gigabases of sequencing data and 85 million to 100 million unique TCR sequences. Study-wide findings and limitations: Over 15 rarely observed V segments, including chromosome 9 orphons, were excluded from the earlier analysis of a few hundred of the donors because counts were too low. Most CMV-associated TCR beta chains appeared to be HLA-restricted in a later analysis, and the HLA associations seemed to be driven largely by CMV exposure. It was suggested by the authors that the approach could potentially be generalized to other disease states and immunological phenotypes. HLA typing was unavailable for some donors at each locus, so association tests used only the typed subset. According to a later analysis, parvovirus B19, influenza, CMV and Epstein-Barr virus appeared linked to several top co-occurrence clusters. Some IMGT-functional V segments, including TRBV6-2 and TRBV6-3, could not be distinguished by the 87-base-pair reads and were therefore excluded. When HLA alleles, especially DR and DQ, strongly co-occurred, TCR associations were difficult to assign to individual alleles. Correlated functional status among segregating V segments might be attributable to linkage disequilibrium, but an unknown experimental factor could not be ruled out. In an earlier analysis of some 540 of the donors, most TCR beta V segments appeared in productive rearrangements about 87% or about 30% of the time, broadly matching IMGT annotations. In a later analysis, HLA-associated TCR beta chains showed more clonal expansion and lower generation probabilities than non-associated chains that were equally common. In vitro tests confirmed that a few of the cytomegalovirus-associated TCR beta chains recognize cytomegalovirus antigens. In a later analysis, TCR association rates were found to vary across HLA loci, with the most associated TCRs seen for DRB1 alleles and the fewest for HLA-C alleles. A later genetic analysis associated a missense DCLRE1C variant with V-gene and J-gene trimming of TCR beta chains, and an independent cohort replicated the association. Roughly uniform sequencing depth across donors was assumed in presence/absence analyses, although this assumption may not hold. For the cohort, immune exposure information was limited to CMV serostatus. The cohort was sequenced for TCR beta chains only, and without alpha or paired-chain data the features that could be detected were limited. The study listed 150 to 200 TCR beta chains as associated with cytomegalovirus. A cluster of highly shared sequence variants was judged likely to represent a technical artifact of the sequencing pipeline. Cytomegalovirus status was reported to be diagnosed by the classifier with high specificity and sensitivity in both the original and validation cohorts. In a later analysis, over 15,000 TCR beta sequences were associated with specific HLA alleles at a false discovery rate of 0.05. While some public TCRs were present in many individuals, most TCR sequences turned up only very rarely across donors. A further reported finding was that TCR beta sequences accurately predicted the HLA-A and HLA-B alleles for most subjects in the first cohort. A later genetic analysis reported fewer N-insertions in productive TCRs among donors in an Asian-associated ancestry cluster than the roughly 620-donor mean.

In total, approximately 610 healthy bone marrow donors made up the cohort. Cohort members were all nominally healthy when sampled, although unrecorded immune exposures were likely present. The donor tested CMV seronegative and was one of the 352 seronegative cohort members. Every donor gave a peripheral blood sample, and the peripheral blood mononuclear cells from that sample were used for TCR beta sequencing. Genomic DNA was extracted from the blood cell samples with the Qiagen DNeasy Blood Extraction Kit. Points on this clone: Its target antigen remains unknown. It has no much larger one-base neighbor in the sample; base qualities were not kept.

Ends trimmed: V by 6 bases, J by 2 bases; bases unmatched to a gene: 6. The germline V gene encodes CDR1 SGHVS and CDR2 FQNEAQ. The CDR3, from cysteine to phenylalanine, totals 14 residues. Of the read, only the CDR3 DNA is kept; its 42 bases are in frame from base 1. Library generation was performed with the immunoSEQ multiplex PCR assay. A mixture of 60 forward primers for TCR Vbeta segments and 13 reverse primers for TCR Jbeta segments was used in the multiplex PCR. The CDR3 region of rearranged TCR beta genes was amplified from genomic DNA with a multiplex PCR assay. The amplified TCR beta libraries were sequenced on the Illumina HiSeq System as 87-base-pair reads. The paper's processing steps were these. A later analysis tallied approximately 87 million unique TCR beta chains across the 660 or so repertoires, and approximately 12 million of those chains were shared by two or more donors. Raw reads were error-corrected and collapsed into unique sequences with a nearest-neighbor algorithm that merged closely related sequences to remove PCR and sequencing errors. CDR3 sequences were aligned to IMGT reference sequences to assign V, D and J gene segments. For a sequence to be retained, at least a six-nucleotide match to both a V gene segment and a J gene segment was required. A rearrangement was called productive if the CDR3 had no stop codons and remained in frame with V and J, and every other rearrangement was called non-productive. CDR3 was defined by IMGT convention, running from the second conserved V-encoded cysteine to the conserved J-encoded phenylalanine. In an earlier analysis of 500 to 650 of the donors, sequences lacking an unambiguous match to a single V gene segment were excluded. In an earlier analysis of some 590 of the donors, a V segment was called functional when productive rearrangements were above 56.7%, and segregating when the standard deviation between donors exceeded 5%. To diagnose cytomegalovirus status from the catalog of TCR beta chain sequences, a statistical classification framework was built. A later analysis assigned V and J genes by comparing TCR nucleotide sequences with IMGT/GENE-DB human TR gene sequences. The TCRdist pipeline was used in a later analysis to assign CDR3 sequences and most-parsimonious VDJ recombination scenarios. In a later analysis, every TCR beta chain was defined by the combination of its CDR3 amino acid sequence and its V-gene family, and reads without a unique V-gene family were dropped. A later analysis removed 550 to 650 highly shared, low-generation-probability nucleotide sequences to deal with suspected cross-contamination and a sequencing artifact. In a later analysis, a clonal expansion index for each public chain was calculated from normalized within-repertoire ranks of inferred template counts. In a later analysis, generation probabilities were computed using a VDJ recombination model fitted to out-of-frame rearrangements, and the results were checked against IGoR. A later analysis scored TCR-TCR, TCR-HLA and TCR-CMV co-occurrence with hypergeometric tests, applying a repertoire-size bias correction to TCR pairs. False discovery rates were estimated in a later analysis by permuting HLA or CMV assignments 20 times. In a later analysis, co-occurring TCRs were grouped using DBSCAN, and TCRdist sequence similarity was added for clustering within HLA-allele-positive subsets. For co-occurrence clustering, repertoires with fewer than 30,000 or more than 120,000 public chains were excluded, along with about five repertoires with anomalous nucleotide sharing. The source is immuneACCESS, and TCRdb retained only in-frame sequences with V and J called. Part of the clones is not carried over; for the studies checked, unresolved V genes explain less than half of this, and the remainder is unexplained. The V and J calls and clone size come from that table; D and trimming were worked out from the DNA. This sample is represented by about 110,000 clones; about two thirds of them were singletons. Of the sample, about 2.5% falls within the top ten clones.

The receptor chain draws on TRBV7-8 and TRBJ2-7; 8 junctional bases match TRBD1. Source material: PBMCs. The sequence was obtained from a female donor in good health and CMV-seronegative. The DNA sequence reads TGTGCCAGCAGTTCGACAGGGGTGGCCTACGAGCAGTACTTC. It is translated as CASSSTGVAYEQYF.